The clone carrying this T cell receptor beta chain has more than one count but fewer than ten. Its antigen is not known. These data originate in a study of metastatic and nonmetastatic thyroid tumors. Looking at the study overall: Repertoire comparison spanned blood and tumor or nodule tissue of malignant and benign thyroid patients. General observations from the study: It was reportedly found that TCR beta diversity was significantly higher in malignant thyroid tumors than in benign nodules, a difference seen in both blood and tumor samples.

Germline V gene sequence: CDR1 LNHDA, CDR2 SQIVND (reference sequence). The CDR3 length is 15 residues. V lost 4 bases and J lost 3, with 14 bases in between. TCRdb re-called the PCR reads with MiXCR. Of about 4,200 clones detected, about a third appear once; the ten largest clones hold 45% to 55%. Each patient went into thyroid surgery without having received any treatment. The sequenced material came from adjacent normal tissue. The rearrangement uses TRBV19 and TRBJ2-3, with D perhaps matching TRBD2 (5 bases). The TCR was taken from a male donor with papillary thyroid cancer or a benign thyroid nodule (not recorded which). Some clones in this sample may be carry-over from other donors' samples. Written as DNA, the CDR3 is TGTGCCAGTAGTAGAACTAGTTCCGAAACAGATACGCAGTATTTT. Protein sequence: CASSRTSSETDTQYF.